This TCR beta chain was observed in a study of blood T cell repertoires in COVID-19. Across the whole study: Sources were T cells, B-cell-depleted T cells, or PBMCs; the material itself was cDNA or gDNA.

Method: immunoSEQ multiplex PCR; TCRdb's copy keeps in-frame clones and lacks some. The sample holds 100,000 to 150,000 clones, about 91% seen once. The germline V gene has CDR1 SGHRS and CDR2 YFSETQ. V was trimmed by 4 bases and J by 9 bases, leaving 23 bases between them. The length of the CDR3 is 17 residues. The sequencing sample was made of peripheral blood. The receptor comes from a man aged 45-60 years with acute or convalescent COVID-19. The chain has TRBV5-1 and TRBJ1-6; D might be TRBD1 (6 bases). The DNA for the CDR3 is TGCGCCAGCAGCATAAACCGGGACGCAGGCAGGGGTTCACCCCTCCACTTT. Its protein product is CASSINRDAGRGSPLHF.